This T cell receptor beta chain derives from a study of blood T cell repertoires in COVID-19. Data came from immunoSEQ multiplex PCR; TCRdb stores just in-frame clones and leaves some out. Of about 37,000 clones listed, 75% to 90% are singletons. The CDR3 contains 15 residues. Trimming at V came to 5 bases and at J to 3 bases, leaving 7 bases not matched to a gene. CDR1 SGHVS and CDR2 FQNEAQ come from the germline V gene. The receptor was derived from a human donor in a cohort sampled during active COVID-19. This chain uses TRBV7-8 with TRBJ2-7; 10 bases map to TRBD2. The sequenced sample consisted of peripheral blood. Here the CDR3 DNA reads TGTGCCAGCAGCCCAGTAGCGGGGGGACTCTACGAGCAGTACTTC. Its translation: CASSPVAGGLYEQYF.